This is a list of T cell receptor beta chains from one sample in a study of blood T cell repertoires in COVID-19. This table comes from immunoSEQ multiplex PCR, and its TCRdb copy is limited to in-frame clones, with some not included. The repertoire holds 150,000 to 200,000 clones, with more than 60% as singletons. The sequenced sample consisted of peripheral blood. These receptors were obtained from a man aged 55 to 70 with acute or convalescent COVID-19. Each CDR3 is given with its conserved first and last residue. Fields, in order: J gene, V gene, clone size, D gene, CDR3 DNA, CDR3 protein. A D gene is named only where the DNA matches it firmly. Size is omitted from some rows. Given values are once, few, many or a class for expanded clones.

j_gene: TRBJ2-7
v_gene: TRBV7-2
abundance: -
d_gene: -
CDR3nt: TGTGCCAGCAGCTTTACGCTCCAAGCGGGCTACGAGCAGTACTTC
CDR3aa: CASSFTLQAGYEQYF

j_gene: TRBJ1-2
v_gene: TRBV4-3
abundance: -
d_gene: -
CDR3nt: TGCGCCAGCAGCCAACAGGGGTATCAGGGCTACACCTTC
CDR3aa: CASSQQGYQGYTF

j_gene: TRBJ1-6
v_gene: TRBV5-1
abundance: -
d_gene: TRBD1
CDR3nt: TGCGCCAGCAGTCGGGACAGGAGCTCCTATAATTCACCCCTCCACTTT
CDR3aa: CASSRDRSSYNSPLHF

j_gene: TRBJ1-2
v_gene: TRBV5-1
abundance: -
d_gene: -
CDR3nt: TGCGCCAGCAGCTTGGCGGCTCGGAGTGGCTACACCTTC
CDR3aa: CASSLAARSGYTF

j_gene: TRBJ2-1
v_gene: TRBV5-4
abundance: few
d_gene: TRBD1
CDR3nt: TGTGCCAGCAGCTTGAGACGGGACAGGGGCGGTGAGCAGTTCTTC
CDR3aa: CASSLRRDRGGEQFF

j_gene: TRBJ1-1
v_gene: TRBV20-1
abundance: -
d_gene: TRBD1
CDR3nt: TGCAGTGCTAGTTCTCCAGGGGGGTTCACTGAAGCTTTCTTT
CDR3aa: CSASSPGGFTEAFF

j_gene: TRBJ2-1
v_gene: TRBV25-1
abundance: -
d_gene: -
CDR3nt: TGTGCCAGCAGTGATTCAGGGCCCAGCTCCTACAATGAGCAGTTCTTC
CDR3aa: CASSDSGPSSYNEQFF

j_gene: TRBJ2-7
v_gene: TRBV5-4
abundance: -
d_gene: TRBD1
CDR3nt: TGTGCCAGCAGCTTGTCGGGGACAGGGATTTCCTACGAGCAGTACTTC
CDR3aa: CASSLSGTGISYEQYF

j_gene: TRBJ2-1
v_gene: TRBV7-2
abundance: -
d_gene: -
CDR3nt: TGTGCCAGCAGCTTATTACAGGGCGAGGGTGAGCAGTTCTTC
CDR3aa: CASSLLQGEGEQFF

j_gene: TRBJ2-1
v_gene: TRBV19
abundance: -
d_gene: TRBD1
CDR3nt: TGTGCCAGTAGAGACCGGGACAGGGGTTACAATGAGCAGTTCTTC
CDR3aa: CASRDRDRGYNEQFF

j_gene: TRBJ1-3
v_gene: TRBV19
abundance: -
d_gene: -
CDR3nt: TGTGCCAGTAGTATAAAAGGGGCAGGAACTGGAAACACCATATATTTT
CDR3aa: CASSIKGAGTGNTIYF

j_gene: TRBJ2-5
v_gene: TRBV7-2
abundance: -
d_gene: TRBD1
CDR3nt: TGTGCCAGCAGCTCCCCCGGGACAGCAAAAGAGACCCAGTACTTC
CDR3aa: CASSSPGTAKETQYF

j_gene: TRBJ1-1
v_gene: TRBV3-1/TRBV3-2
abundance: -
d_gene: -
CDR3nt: TGTGCCAGCAGCCAAGATGGGGAGACGGGGGAGGCTTTCTTT
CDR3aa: CASSQDGETGEAFF

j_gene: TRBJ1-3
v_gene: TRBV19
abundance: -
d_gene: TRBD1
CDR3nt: TGTGCCAGTTCCGGGACAGGCGCTGGAAACACCATATATTTT
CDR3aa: CASSGTGAGNTIYF

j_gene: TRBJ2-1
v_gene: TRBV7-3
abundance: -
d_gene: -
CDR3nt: TGTGCCAGCAGCTTAGAGACTAGCTCCTACAATGAGCAGTTCTTC
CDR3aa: CASSLETSSYNEQFF

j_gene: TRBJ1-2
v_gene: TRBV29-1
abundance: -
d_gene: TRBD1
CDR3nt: TGCAGCGCTGAGGGGGCCCGCTATGGCTACACCTTC
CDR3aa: CSAEGARYGYTF